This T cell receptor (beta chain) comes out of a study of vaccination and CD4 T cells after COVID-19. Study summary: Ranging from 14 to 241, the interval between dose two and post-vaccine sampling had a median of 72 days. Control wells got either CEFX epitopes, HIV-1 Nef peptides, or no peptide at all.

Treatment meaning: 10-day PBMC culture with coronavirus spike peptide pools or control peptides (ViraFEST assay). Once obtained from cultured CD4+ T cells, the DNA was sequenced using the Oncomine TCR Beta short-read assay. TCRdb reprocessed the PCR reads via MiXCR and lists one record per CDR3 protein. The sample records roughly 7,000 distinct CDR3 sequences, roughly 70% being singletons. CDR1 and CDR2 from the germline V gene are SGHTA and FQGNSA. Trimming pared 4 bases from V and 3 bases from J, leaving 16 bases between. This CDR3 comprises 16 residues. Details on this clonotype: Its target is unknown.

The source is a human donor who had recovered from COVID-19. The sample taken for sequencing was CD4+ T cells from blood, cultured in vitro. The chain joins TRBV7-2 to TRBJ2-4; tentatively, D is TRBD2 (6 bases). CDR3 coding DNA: TGTGCCAGCAGCTCCCGGCGGGGCGGGTTCAAAAACATTCAGTACTTC. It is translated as CASSSRRGGFKNIQYF.